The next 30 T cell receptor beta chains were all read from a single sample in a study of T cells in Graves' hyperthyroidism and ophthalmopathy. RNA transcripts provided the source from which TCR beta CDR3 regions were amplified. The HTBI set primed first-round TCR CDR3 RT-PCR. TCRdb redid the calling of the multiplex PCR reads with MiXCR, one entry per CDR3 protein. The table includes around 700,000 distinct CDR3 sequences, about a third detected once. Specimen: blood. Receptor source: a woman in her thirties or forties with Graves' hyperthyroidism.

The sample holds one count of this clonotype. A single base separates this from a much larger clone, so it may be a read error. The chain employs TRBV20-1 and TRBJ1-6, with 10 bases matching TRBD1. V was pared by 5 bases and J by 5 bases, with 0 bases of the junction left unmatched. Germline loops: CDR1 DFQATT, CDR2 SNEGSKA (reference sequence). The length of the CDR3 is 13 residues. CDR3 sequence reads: CSAGTGDNSPLHF. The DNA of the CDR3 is TGCAGTGCTGGGACAGGGGATAATTCACCCCTCCACTTT.

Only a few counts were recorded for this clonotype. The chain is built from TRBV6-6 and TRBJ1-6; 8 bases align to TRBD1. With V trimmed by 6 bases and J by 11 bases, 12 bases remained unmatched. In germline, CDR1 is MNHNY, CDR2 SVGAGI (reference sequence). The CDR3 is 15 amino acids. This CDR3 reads CASRTGDHFLAPLHF. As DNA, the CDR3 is TGTGCCAGCAGGACAGGGGACCATTTCCTGGCACCCCTCCACTTT.

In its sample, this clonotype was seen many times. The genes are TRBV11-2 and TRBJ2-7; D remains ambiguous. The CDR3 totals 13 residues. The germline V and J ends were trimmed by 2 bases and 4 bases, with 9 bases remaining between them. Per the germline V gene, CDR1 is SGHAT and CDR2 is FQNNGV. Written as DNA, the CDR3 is TGTGCCAGCAGCTTAAGGTTGGGATACGAGCAGTACTTC. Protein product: CASSLRLGYEQYF.

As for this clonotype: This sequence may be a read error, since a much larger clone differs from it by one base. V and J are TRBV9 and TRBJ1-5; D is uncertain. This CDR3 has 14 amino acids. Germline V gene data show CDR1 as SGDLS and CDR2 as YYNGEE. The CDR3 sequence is CASPPEAEHQSQHF. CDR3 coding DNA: TGTGCCAGCCCCCCCGAGGCCGAGCATCAGTCCCAGCATTTT. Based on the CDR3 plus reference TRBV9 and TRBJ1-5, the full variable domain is DSGVTQTPKHLITATGQRVTLRCSPRSGDLSVYWYQQSLDQGLQFLIQYYNGEERAKGNILERFSAQQFPDLHSELNLSSLELGDSALYFCASPPEAEHQSQHFGDGTRLSIL.

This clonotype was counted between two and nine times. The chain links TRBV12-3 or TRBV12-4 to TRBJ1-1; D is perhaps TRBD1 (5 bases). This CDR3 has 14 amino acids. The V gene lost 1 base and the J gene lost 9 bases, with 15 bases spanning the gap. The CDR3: CASSLGGRGRKAFF. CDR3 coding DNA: TGTGCCAGCAGTTTAGGGGGCCGGGGTCGAAAAGCTTTCTTT.

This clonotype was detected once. The CDR3 DNA is TGTGCCAGCGTCCCCACCGGGGTCGGCTATGGCTACACCTTC. Translated, it gives CASVPTGVGYGYTF. V usage is TRBV12-3 or TRBV12-4 and J usage is TRBJ1-2; D is unclear. The V end lost 8 bases, the J end lost 4 bases, and 17 bases lay between the germline ends. This CDR3 is built from 14 residues.

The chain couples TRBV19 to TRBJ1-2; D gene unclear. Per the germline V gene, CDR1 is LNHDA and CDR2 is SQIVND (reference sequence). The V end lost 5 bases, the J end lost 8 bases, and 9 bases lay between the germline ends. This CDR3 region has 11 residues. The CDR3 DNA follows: TGTGCCAGTAGTCCCAGGCTAGGCTACACCTTC. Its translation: CASSPRLGYTF.

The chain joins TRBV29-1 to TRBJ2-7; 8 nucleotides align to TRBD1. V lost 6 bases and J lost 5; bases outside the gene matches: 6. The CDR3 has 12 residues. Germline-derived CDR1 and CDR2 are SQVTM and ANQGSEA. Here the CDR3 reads CSVRDRHDEQYF. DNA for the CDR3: TGCAGCGTAAGGGACAGGCACGACGAGCAGTACTTC.

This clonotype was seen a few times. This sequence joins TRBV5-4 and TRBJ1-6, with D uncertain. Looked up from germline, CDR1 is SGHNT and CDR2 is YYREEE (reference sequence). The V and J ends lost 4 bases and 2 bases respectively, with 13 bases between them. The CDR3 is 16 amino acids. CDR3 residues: CASSPGPGTYNSPLHF. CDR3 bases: TGTGCCAGCAGCCCCGGTCCGGGAACCTATAATTCACCCCTCCACTTT.

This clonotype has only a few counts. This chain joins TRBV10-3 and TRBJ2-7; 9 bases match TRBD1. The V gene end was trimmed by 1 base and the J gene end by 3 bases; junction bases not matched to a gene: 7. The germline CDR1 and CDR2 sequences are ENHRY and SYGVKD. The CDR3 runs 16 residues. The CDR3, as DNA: TGTGCCATCAGTGAGTATACGGGACAGGGAGGCTACGAGCAGTACTTC. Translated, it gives CAISEYTGQGGYEQYF.

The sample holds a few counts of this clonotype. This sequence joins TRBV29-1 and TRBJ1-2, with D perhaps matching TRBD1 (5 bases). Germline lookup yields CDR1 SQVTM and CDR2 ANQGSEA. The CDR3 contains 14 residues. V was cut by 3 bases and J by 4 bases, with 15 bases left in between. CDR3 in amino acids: CSVDDGASLYGYTF. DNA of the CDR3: TGCAGCGTTGACGACGGGGCCAGCCTCTATGGCTACACCTTC. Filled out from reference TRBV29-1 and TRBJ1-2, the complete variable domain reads SAVISQKPSRDICQRGTSLTIQCQVDSQVTMMFWYRQQPGQSLTLIATANQGSEATYESGFVIDKFPISRPNLTFSTLTVSNMSPEDSSIYLCSVDDGASLYGYTFGSGTRLTVV.

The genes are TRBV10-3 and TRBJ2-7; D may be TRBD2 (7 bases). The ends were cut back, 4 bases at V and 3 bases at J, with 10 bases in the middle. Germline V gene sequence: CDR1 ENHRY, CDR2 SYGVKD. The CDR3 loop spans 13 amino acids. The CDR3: CAISGEGVYEQYF. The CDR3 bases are TGTGCCATCAGTGGGGAGGGGGTCTACGAGCAGTACTTC.

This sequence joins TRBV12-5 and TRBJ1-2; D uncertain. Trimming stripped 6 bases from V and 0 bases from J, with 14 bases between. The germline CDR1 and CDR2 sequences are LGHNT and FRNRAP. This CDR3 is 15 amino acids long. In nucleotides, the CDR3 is TGTGCTAGTGGAGTAGCACGCCCAGCTAACTATGGCTACACCTTC. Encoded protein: CASGVARPANYGYTF.

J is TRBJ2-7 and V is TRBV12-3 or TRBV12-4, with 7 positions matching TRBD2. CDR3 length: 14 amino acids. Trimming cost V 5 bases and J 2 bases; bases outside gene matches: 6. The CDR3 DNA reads TGTGCCAGCAGTATTAGCGGGCTTACCTACGAGCAGTACTTC. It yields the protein CASSISGLTYEQYF.

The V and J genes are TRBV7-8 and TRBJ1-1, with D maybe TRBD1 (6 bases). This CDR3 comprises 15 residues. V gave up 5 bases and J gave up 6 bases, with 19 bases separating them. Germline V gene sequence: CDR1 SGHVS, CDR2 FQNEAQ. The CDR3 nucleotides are TGTGCCAGCAGCCTAATGAGGGGGATAGGATCTGAAGCTTTCTTT. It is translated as CASSLMRGIGSEAFF.

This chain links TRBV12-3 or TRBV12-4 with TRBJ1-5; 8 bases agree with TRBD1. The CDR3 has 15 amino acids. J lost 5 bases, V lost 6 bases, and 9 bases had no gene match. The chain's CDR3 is CASSRTGGRDQPQHF. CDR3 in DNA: TGTGCCAGCAGCCGCACAGGGGGTCGGGATCAGCCCCAGCATTTT.

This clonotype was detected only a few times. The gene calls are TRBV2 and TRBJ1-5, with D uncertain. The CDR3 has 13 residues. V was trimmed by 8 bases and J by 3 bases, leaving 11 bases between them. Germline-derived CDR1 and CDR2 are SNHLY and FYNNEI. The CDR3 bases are TGTGCCAGCTCCCCCACAGACAATCAGCCCCAGCATTTT. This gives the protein CASSPTDNQPQHF.

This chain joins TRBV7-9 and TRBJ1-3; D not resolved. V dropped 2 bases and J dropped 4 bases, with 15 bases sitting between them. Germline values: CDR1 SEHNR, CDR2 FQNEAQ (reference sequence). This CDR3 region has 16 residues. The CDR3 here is CASSLLGPSAGNTIYF. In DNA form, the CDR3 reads TGTGCCAGCAGCTTATTAGGTCCCTCGGCAGGAAACACCATATATTTT.

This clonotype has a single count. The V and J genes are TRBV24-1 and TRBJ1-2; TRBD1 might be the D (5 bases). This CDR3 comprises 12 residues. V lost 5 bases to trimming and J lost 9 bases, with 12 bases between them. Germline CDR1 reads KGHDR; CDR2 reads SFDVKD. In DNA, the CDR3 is TGTGCCACCAGTGGGGACCTTGTGAGCTACACCTTC. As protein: CATSGDLVSYTF.

CDR3 sequence (DNA): TGTGCCAGCAGCCCGGGCACAAGCTATGGCTACACCATATATTTT. The encoded protein is CASSPGTSYGYTIYF. V usage is TRBV14 and J usage is TRBJ1-3; D gene uncertain. The V and J ends lost 4 bases and 8 bases respectively, with 18 bases between them. Germline V gene lookup returns CDR1 SGHDN and CDR2 FVKESK. CDR3 length equals 15 residues.

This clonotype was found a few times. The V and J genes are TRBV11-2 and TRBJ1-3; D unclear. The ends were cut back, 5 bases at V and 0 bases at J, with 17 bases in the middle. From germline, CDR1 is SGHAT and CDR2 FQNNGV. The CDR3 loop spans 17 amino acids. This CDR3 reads CASSPVGDFFSGNTIYF. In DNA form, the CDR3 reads TGTGCCAGCAGCCCCGTCGGGGATTTCTTCTCTGGAAACACCATATATTTT.

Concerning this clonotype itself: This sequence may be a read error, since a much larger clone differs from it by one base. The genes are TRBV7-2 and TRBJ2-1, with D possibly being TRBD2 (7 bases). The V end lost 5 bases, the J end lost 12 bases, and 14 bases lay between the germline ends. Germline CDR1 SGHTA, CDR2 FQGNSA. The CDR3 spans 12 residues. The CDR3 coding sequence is TGTGCCAGCAGCCCGCAGGGGAGGGGGCAGTTCTTC. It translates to CASSPQGRGQFF.

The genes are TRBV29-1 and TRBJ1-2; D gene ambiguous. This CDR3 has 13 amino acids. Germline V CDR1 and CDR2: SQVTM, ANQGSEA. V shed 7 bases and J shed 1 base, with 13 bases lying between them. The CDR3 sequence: CSALDQVNYGYTF. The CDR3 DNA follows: TGCAGCGCATTGGACCAAGTTAACTATGGCTACACCTTC.

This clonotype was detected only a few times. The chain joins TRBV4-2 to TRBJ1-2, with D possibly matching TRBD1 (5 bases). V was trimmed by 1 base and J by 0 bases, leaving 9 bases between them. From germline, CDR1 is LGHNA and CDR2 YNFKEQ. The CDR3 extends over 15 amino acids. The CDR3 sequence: CASSQVWDPNYGYTF. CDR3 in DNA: TGTGCCAGCAGCCAAGTCTGGGACCCTAACTATGGCTACACCTTC.

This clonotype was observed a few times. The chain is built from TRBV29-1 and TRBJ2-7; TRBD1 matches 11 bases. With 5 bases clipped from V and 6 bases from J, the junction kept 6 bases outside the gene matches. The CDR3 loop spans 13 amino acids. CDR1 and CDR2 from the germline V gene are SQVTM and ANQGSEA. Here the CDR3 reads CSVRTGGWGEQYF. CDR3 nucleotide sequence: TGCAGCGTTCGGACAGGGGGCTGGGGCGAGCAGTACTTC.

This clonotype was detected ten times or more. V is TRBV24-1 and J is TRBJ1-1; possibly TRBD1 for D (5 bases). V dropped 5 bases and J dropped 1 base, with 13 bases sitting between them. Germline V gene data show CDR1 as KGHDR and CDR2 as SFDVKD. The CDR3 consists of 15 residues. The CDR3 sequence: CATSARGVGNTEAFF. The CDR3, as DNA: TGTGCCACCAGTGCCAGAGGGGTCGGGAACACTGAAGCTTTCTTT.

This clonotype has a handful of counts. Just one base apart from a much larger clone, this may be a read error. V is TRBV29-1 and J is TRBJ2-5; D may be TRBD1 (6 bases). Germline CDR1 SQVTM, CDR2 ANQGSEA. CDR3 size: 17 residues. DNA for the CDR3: TGCAGCGTTGTACCGTACGTCGGACAGACACAACAAGAGATCCAGTACTTC. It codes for CSVVPYVGQTQQEIQYF.

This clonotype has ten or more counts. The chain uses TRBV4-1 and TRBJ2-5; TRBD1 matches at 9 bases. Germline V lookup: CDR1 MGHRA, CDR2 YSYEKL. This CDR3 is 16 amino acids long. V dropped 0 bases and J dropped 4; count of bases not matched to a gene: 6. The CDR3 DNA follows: TGCGCCAGCAGCCAAGAGGGGACAGGGTTGGGAGAGACCCAGTACTTC. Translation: CASSQEGTGLGETQYF.

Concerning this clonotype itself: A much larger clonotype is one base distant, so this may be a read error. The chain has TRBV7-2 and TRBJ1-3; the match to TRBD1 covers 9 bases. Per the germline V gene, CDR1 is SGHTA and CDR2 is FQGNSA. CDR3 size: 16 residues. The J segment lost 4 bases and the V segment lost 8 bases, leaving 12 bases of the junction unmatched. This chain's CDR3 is CASGSQGTGWGNTIYF. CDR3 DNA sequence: TGTGCCAGCGGCTCACAGGGGACAGGGTGGGGAAACACCATATATTTT.

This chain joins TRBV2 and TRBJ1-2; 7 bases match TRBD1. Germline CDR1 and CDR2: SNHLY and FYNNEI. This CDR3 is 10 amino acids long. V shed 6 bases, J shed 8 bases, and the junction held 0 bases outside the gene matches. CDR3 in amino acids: CASRDRGYTF. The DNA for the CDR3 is TGTGCCAGCAGGGACAGGGGCTACACCTTC.